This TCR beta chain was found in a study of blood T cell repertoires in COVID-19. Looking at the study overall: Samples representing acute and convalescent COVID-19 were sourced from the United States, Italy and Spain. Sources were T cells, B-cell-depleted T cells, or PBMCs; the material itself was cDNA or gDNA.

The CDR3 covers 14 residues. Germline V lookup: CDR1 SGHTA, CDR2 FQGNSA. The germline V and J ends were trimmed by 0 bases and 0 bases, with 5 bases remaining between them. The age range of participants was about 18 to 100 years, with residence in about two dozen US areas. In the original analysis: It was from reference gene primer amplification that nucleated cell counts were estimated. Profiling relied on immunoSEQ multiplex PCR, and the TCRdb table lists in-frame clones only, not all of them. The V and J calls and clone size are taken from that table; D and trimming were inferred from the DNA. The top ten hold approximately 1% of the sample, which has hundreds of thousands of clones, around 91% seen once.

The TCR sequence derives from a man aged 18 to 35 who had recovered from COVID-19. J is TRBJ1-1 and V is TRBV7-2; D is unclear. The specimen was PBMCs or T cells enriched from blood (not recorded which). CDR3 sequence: CASSLAAVNTEAFF. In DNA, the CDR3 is TGTGCCAGCAGCTTAGCGGCAGTGAACACTGAAGCTTTCTTT.